One and the same sample provided the 10 T cell receptor beta chains below, sequenced in a study of a mutant IDH1 vaccine in newly diagnosed glioma. Specified time point: week 47, end of study. The vaccine gave 300 ug of a 20-mer mutant IDH1 peptide subcutaneously per dose. Clones were sequenced by immunoSEQ multiplex PCR, and TCRdb holds only the in-frame ones, with some missing. The table shows approximately 80,000 clones, with 75% to 85% occurring only once. What these receptors recognize is not known. The sequencing used PBMCs, collected from a glioma patient whose treatment included an IDH1 peptide vaccine. The receptors come from a man aged 40-55 years with glioma.

The CDR3 DNA sequence: TGTGCCAGCAGCCCGGGACTAGCGGGCAACGAGCAGTACTTC. As protein: CASSPGLAGNEQYF. This chain uses TRBV27 with TRBJ2-7, with TRBD2 matching 12 bases. CDR1 and CDR2 from the germline V gene are MNHEY and SMNVEV (reference sequence). The length of the CDR3 is 14 residues. Trimming removed 6 bases from V and 5 bases from J; junction bases left unmatched: 5.

The chain uses TRBV5-6 and TRBJ2-1; either TRBD1 or TRBD2 may supply D (5 bases each). CDR1 SGHDT and CDR2 YYEEEE come from the germline V gene. V was shortened by 0 bases and J by 6 bases, with 13 bases between the two germline ends. The CDR3 contains 15 residues. CDR3 sequence: CASSLGWERGNEQFF. The CDR3 nucleotides are TGTGCCAGCAGCTTGGGGTGGGAGAGGGGCAATGAGCAGTTCTTC.

The J gene is TRBJ1-4, the V gene TRBV19, with D unresolved. Germline CDR1 reads LNHDA; CDR2 reads SQIVND (reference sequence). V gave up 3 bases and J gave up 8 bases, with 7 bases separating them. This CDR3 spans 12 amino acids. For the CDR3, the DNA is TGTGCCAGTAGTATCGGAGGAGAAAAACTGTTTTTT. It is translated as CASSIGGEKLFF.

This rearrangement joins TRBV4-1 to TRBJ2-7; a weak D match, TRBD1 (5 bases). Germline loops: CDR1 MGHRA, CDR2 YSYEKL. Trimming took off 6 bases at V and 5 bases at J, with 17 bases between the two ends. The CDR3 consists of 14 residues. This CDR3 is CASSHTGRADEQYF. CDR3 sequence (DNA): TGCGCCAGCAGTCATACCGGCAGGGCCGACGAGCAGTACTTC.

The rearrangement links TRBV30 to TRBJ2-7; TRBD2 agrees at 9 bases. Germline V CDR1 and CDR2: GTSNPN, SVGIG (reference sequence). The CDR3 spans 14 residues. J was trimmed by 2 bases and V by 1 base; bases with no gene match: 3. The CDR3: CAWSELAGAYEQYF. CDR3 coding DNA: TGTGCCTGGAGTGAACTAGCGGGTGCCTACGAGCAGTACTTC.

The DNA of the CDR3 is TGTGCCAGCAGTCAAGGAGGACAGGGGCTTCGAAACACCATATATTTT. As protein: CASSQGGQGLRNTIYF. The genes are TRBV28 and TRBJ1-3; 9 bases map to TRBD1. This CDR3 contains 16 residues. From germline, CDR1 is MDHEN and CDR2 SYDVKM. Trimming took 5 bases from V and 5 from J; bases not matched to a gene: 10.

The chain's CDR3 is CSVGLSGSNEQFF. CDR3 sequence (DNA): TGCAGCGTTGGACTAAGCGGGAGTAATGAGCAGTTCTTC. The chain has TRBV29-1 and TRBJ2-1, with 8 bases lining up with TRBD2. The CDR3 is 13 residues long. Trimming took 4 bases from V and 7 from J; bases not matched to a gene: 6. In germline, CDR1 is SQVTM, CDR2 ANQGSEA.

The chain couples TRBV15 to TRBJ2-3; 7 bases line up with TRBD1. CDR1 LNHNV and CDR2 YYDKDF come from the germline V gene (reference sequence). Trimming removed 5 bases from V and 3 bases from J; junction bases left unmatched: 5. CDR3 length equals 14 residues. This CDR3 is CATSLDRVTDTQYF. CDR3 sequence (DNA): TGTGCCACCAGCCTAGACAGGGTGACAGATACGCAGTATTTT.

This clone was seen a single time. V is TRBV5-8 and J is TRBJ2-1; 9 bases are a match to TRBD2. The germline V gene encodes CDR1 SGHTS and CDR2 YDEGEE. Trimming removed 3 bases from V and 1 base from J; junction bases left unmatched: 5. The length of the CDR3 is 16 residues. The CDR3 loop reads CASSYGTSPSYNEQFF. The CDR3 DNA reads as TGTGCCAGCAGCTACGGGACTAGCCCATCCTACAATGAGCAGTTCTTC.

The V and J genes are TRBV7-2 and TRBJ2-2; 8 bases align to TRBD2. This CDR3 has 15 amino acids. The V gene's germline CDR1 is SGHTA and CDR2 FQGNSA. V shed 6 bases, J shed 5 bases, and the junction held 8 bases outside the gene matches. CDR3 region: CASSLTPSGTGELFF. The DNA of the CDR3 is TGTGCCAGCAGTCTTACCCCTAGCGGGACCGGGGAGCTGTTTTTT.